This T cell receptor (beta chain) was recorded in a study of blood T cell repertoires in COVID-19. Looking at the study overall: Donors in the United States, Italy and Spain gave samples during acute or convalescent COVID-19. PBMCs, B-cell-depleted T cells, or T cells provided the cDNA or gDNA that made up the material.

Per the authors' pipeline: How many nucleated cells were present was estimated from reference gene primer amplification. Clones were sequenced by immunoSEQ multiplex PCR, and TCRdb holds only the in-frame ones, with some missing. V, J and clone size are those of that table, while D and trimming were read from the DNA. The repertoire includes a few hundred thousand clones, about nine tenths of them detected once, and 4% sits in the top ten. Trimming left V 2 bases short and J 3 bases short, with 12 bases between. CDR3 size: 15 residues. CDR1 and CDR2 (germline): MGHRA, YSYEKL. The chain has TRBV4-1 and TRBJ2-3; D is perhaps TRBD2 (5 bases). This receptor was obtained from a man in his sixties who had recovered from COVID-19. The sequenced sample consisted of peripheral blood. The chain's CDR3 is CASSQSLAPTDTQYF. The DNA of the CDR3 is TGCGCCAGCAGCCAAAGTTTAGCGCCTACAGATACGCAGTATTTT.